This TCR beta chain was retrieved from a study of T-cell memory formation after mild COVID-19. Concerning this clonotype: The antigen remains unidentified.

Regarding the study as a whole: Nothing showed for sure that second-wave clones peaking on day 37 were SARS-CoV-2 specific.

Germline CDR1 is MGHRA and CDR2 is YSYEKL. Unmatched junction bases numbered 5, after V lost 2 bases and J lost 5 bases. The CDR3 runs 16 residues. Employing constant-segment primers, 5'RACE generated TCR alpha and TCR beta cDNA libraries bearing sample barcodes and UMIs. One entry per CDR3 protein, called by TCRdb with MiXCR from the 5' RACE reads. The table records some 130,000 distinct CDR3 sequences, roughly 6% of them present only once. V usage is TRBV4-1 and J usage is TRBJ2-3; 12 positions match TRBD1. The origin of this receptor is an adult woman who had mild COVID-19 (a few samples of this study predate the infection). Cell type and time point are not known. The source material was PBMCs or a T cell subset sorted from them (not recorded which). This chain's CDR3 is CASSQPGQGARDTQYF. CDR3 DNA sequence: TGCGCCAGCAGCCAACCGGGACAGGGGGCGAGAGATACGCAGTATTTT.